Included here is one T cell receptor beta chain sequence, with context. What antigen it recognizes has not been identified. No clone much larger than this one lies a single base away; base qualities are absent. This sample stems from a study of Tregs in tolerant kidney transplant recipients (dated by TCRdb to about 2019). About the full investigation: The study applied TCRbeta sequencing to find donor-specific regulatory T cells before combined kidney and bone marrow transplantation and then followed those same cells after transplant. Study-wide findings and limitations: The study was constrained by small patient numbers, and validation of the findings is required in larger populations and under other immunosuppression protocols. Donor-specific Treg expansion was found to exceed global Treg expansion in tolerant patients, suggesting antigen-driven rather than nonspecific expansion. Expanding Tregs with activated donor B cells appeared to identify the most biologically relevant and donor-specific TCRbeta repertoire. For some patients the PCR primers changed over time, which made it impossible to compare the samples from those patients at the nucleotide level. Biological reproducibility was not directly assessed, although technical replication error appeared to be minimal.

Genomic DNA was extracted from sorted cells with the QIAGEN DNeasy Blood and Tissue Kit for TCRbeta CDR3 sequencing. High-throughput TCRbeta CDR3 sequencing, including PCR amplification with bias correction and internal controls, was performed commercially through immunoSEQ. On the authors' methods: A unique productive TCRbeta sequence was defined by the CDR3 nucleotide sequence when primers matched, and otherwise by the CDR3 amino acid sequence together with the Vbeta and Jbeta genes. As a correction for sorting error, sequences shared between sorted populations at a frequency ratio of 2:1 or less were discarded, and the remaining shared sequences were assigned to the higher population. Sequences were defined as donor-reactive when expanded at least 5-fold in CFSE-low cells versus unstimulated cells and present at a frequency of at least 0.01% in CFSE-low cells. Repertoire divergence was quantified by Jensen-Shannon divergence using the top 100 TCRbeta sequences ranked by frequency. For samples with multiple sequencing runs, sorting error was corrected in each run separately before the runs were combined. TCRdb limited this immuneACCESS table to in-frame rearrangements with V and J called. A share of clones is missing; checked studies link under half to unresolved V genes, and the rest is unexplained. V, J and clone size were drawn from that table, and D and trimming were deduced from the DNA. This sample has 50,000 to 55,000 clones in its table, and around 93% of those were observed once. Approximately 16% of the sample is in the top ten clones.

Transplants used related donors with nonmyeloablative bone marrow transplantation; mixed chimerism was transient in the human trials. Unstimulated Tregs (CD4+CD25+CD127-), CD4+ non-Tregs (CD4+CD25-), CD4 and CD8 cells were FACS-sorted from thawed PBMCs. The patients were 4 recipients of combined kidney and bone marrow transplants from the ITN036ST trial, and samples were available only for these trial subjects. Healthy control blood was separated into PBMCs by Ficoll density gradient and cryopreserved, and patient PBMCs were collected both before and after transplant. The TCR sequence derives from a human patient who received a combined kidney and bone marrow transplant. After a transplant, some of the T cells may come from the graft donor. The specimen was CD8+ T cells from blood (PBMCs), collected 24 months after the transplant.

CDR3 loop: CASTGQVPGEEQYF. Read as DNA, the sequence is TGTGCCAGTACCGGACAGGTACCGGGGGAGGAGCAGTACTTC. The chain is made from TRBV19 and TRBJ2-7, with TRBD1 tentatively as D gene (7 bases match). V and J are truncated by 7 bases and 7 bases respectively, leaving an intervening sequence of 20 bases. Sequences LNHDA (CDR1) and SQIVND (CDR2) are obtained from the germline V gene (reference sequence). Reading from cysteine to phenylalanine, the CDR3 counts 14 amino acids. CDR3 DNA only is kept here, 42 bases in frame from base 1.